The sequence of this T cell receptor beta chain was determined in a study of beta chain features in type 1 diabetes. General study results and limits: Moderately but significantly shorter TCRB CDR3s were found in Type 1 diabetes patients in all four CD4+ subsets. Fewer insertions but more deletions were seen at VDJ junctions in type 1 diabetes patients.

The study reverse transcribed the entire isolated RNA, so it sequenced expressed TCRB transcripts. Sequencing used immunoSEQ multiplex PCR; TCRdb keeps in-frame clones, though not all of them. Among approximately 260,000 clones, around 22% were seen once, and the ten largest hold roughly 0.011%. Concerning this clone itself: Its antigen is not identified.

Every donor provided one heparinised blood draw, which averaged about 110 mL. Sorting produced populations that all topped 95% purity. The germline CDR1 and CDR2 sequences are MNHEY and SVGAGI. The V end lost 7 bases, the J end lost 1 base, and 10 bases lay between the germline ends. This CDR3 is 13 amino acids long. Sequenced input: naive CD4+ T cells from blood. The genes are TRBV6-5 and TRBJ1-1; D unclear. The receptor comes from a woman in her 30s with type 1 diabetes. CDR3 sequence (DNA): TGTGCCAGCAAAGGACTAGAGAACACTGAAGCTTTCTTT. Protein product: CASKGLENTEAFF.